The 21 T cell receptor beta chains given below trace back to one sample, sequenced in a study of T cell changes during pregnancy in multiple sclerosis. Clones were read by immunoSEQ multiplex PCR, and TCRdb kept only the in-frame ones, dropping some. The table lists about 52,000 clones, 80% to 95% of them singletons. The sequenced sample was CD4+ T cells from peripheral blood mononuclear cells, obtained in the third trimester of pregnancy. The receptors come from a female donor with multiple sclerosis, enrolled in a pregnancy study.

The genes are TRBV7-2 and TRBJ2-3, with a possible D match to TRBD1 (5 bases). V gave up 7 bases and J gave up 6 bases, with 14 bases separating them. Germline V lookup: CDR1 SGHTA, CDR2 FQGNSA. The CDR3 totals 13 residues. The CDR3 spells CASMIDSLDTQYF. CDR3 nucleotides: TGTGCCAGCATGATCGACAGCCTCGATACGCAGTATTTT.

The chain combines TRBV7-9 with TRBJ1-2; D call uncertain. This CDR3 has 12 amino acids. The V gene's germline CDR1 is SEHNR and CDR2 FQNEAQ (reference sequence). The V gene lost 3 bases and the J gene lost 4 bases, with 6 bases spanning the gap. The CDR3 region is CASSFTGYGYTF. Written as DNA, the CDR3 is TGTGCCAGCAGCTTCACCGGCTATGGCTACACCTTC.

V gene TRBV5-6 combines with J gene TRBJ2-2; D unclear. The CDR3 extends over 17 amino acids. V lost 4 bases, J lost 5 bases, and 21 bases lay in between. CDR1 SGHDT and CDR2 YYEEEE come from the germline V gene. CDR3 loop: CASSPGGPNVKTGELFF. The DNA for the CDR3 is TGTGCCAGCAGCCCCGGTGGGCCAAACGTAAAAACCGGGGAGCTGTTTTTT.

V and J are TRBV5-1 and TRBJ2-3; maybe TRBD2 (6 bases). Trimming cost V 1 base and J 2 bases, with 11 bases left between them. The CDR3 is 15 residues long. Germline values: CDR1 SGHRS, CDR2 YFSETQ. CDR3 sequence reads: CASSLPSGPTDTQYF. Written as DNA, the CDR3 is TGCGCCAGCAGCTTGCCGAGCGGGCCCACAGATACGCAGTATTTT.

The chain has TRBV28 and TRBJ1-2; D might be TRBD1 (5 bases). The CDR3 is 16 residues long. Germline-derived CDR1 and CDR2 are MDHEN and SYDVKM. Trimming stripped 8 bases from V and 2 bases from J, with 21 bases between. The DNA for the CDR3 is TGTGCCAGCGAGGGACGCGGGACTCTGATCAACTATGGCTACACCTTC. Amino acids: CASEGRGTLINYGYTF.

This chain uses TRBV7-3 with TRBJ2-1, with 9 bases aligning to TRBD2. Germline lookup yields CDR1 SGHTA and CDR2 FQGTGA. After removal of 2 bases from V and 13 bases from J, the junction contained 15 bases not matched to a gene. CDR3 length: 16 residues. The CDR3 DNA is TGTGCCAGCAGCTTATCTTCAGCGGGGGGCCCTCGGGATCAGTTCTTC. It codes for CASSLSSAGGPRDQFF.

The chain couples TRBV7-8 to TRBJ2-2, with D possibly being TRBD1 (6 bases). Germline CDR1 is SGHVS and CDR2 is FQNEAQ. The CDR3 extends over 18 amino acids. The V and J ends lost 0 bases and 5 bases respectively, with 19 bases between them. The CDR3 DNA follows: TGTGCCAGCAGCTTAGCCATCTTTACAGGGTATTCAACCGGGGAGCTGTTTTTT. It encodes CASSLAIFTGYSTGELFF.

The CDR3 DNA reads as TGTGCCAGCAGGAGCGGGCTTTCCTACAATGAGCAGTTCTTC. As protein: CASRSGLSYNEQFF. The chain recombines TRBV7-9 with TRBJ2-1, with a tentative D call TRBD2 (6 bases). This CDR3 has 14 residues. V shed 6 bases and J shed 1 base, with 10 bases lying between them. The germline V gene has CDR1 SEHNR and CDR2 FQNEAQ (reference sequence).

The genes are TRBV6-4 and TRBJ1-1; D may be TRBD1 (6 bases). There are 14 residues in the CDR3. The germline CDR1 and CDR2 sequences are MRHNA and SNTAGT. V was shortened by 6 bases and J by 9 bases, with 20 bases between the two germline ends. The DNA of the CDR3 is TGTGCCAGCAGGACACAGGGTCGACCGCTGAAAGCTTTCTTT. Amino acid sequence: CASRTQGRPLKAFF.

This sequence joins TRBV18 and TRBJ1-5, with 8 bases identical to TRBD1. The CDR3 covers 17 residues. V shed 3 bases, J shed 3 bases, and the junction held 10 bases outside the gene matches. Looked up from germline, CDR1 is KGHSH and CDR2 is LQKENI. The CDR3 region is CASSPLSGTGLNQPQHF. The CDR3, as DNA: TGTGCCAGCTCACCCCTCTCCGGGACAGGCCTCAATCAGCCCCAGCATTTT. The complete variable domain, with remaining parts taken from reference TRBV18 and TRBJ1-5, reads NAGVMQNPRHLVRRRGQEARLRCSPMKGHSHVYWYRQLPEEGLKFMVYLQKENIIDESGMPKERFSAEFPKEGPSILRIQQVVRGDSAAYFCASSPLSGTGLNQPQHFGDGTRLSIL.

The rearrangement uses TRBV4-2 and TRBJ1-1, with 7 bases lining up with TRBD1. Looked up from germline, CDR1 is LGHNA and CDR2 is YNFKEQ. CDR3 length: 15 amino acids. V dropped 5 bases and J dropped 0; count of bases not matched to a gene: 6. Written as DNA, the CDR3 is TGTGCCAGCAGCACCCGACAGGGTATGAACACTGAAGCTTTCTTT. It yields the protein CASSTRQGMNTEAFF.

V usage is TRBV4-3 and J usage is TRBJ1-2; the D gene is possibly TRBD1 (6 bases). Germline CDR1 and CDR2: LGHNA and YSLEER. The CDR3 is 15 residues long. The germline V and J ends were trimmed by 4 bases and 4 bases, with 16 bases remaining between them. The CDR3 protein is CASSRGGRGTYGYTF. The CDR3 DNA reads TGCGCCAGCAGCCGAGGTGGGAGGGGGACCTATGGCTACACCTTC.

The genes are TRBV6-4 and TRBJ1-1; the match to TRBD1 covers 7 bases. The CDR3 length is 15 residues. Germline-derived CDR1 and CDR2 are MRHNA and SNTAGT. J lost 1 base, V lost 5 bases, and 7 bases had no gene match. CDR3 DNA: TGTGCCAGCAGTCCCAGGGGGAACGGGAACACTGAAGCTTTCTTT. Encoded protein: CASSPRGNGNTEAFF.

The chain combines TRBV7-6 with TRBJ2-7, with 9 bases lining up with TRBD1. The CDR3 is made up of 18 amino acids. CDR1 is SGHVS, CDR2 FNYEAQ, per germline. Unmatched junction bases numbered 13, after V lost 4 bases and J lost 0 bases. CDR3 nucleotide sequence: TGTGCCAGCAGCTACCGCCCCACCGGGACAGGGATCTCCTACGAGCAGTACTTC. It is translated as CASSYRPTGTGISYEQYF. Using reference TRBV7-6 and TRBJ2-7 for the parts outside the CDR3, the full variable domain is GAGVSQSPRYKVTKRGQDVALRCDPISGHVSLYWYRQALGQGPEFLTYFNYEAQQDKSGLPNDRFSAERPEGSISTLTIQRTEQRDSAMYRCASSYRPTGTGISYEQYFGPGTRLTVT.

This chain connects TRBV6-5 to TRBJ1-5; TRBD1 agrees at 8 bases. CDR1 is MNHEY and CDR2 is SVGAGI in the germline V gene. There are 15 residues in the CDR3. Trimming at V came to 6 bases and at J to 1 base, leaving 5 bases not matched to a gene. CDR3 region: CASRTRQGSNQPQHF. The DNA for the CDR3 is TGTGCCAGCAGAACGCGACAGGGGAGCAATCAGCCCCAGCATTTT.

The rearrangement uses TRBV9 and TRBJ2-5; a weak D match, TRBD2 (6 bases). The V gene lost 4 bases and the J gene lost 4 bases, with 14 bases spanning the gap. CDR1 is SGDLS and CDR2 is YYNGEE in the germline V gene. This CDR3 contains 14 residues. The CDR3 coding sequence is TGTGCCAGCAGCTTACGGACTACCCCAGAGACCCAGTACTTC. Protein sequence: CASSLRTTPETQYF.

V and J are TRBV19 and TRBJ2-5; the D gene is possibly TRBD1 (6 bases). CDR3 size: 14 residues. Trimming removed 5 bases at V and 4 bases at J, with 14 bases between. Germline V CDR1 and CDR2: LNHDA, SQIVND (reference sequence). The chain's CDR3 is CASSQQGLSETQYF. DNA of the CDR3: TGTGCCAGTAGTCAACAGGGTTTGTCAGAGACCCAGTACTTC.

The chain has TRBV7-8 and TRBJ2-6; D not resolved. This CDR3 comprises 13 residues. Germline CDR1 and CDR2: SGHVS and FQNEAQ. V gave up 5 bases and J gave up 4 bases, with 6 bases separating them. CDR3 sequence: CASSPVGANVLTF. Here the CDR3 DNA reads TGTGCCAGCAGCCCAGTAGGGGCCAACGTCCTGACTTTC.

V usage is TRBV30 and J usage is TRBJ2-5, with 8 nucleotides matching TRBD1. The DNA end is a closer match to TRBJ2-7, so the J assignment may be wrong. Germline V gene sequence: CDR1 GTSNPN, CDR2 SVGIG (reference sequence). This CDR3 has 12 residues. CDR3 in DNA: TGTGCCTGGAAGACAGGGGCCTACGAGCAGTACTTC. This translates into CAWKTGAYEQYF.

The CDR3 is CASSLDQSSGNTIYF. The CDR3 bases are TGTGCCAGCAGCTTAGATCAGTCCTCTGGAAACACCATATATTTT. The gene calls are TRBV11-2 and TRBJ1-3; D is ambiguous. CDR3 length: 15 residues. Between the trimmed V and J ends, which lost 0 bases and 0 bases, there was a span of 6 bases. CDR1 is SGHAT, CDR2 FQNNGV, per germline.

The CDR3 protein is CASSLRGGSSQSIQYF. In DNA form, the CDR3 reads TGTGCCAGCAGCTTAAGGGGGGGCTCTAGTCAAAGCATTCAGTACTTC. The chain joins TRBV7-3 to TRBJ2-4; D may be TRBD2 (7 bases). The CDR3 spans 16 residues. The germline gives CDR1 SGHTA, CDR2 FQGTGA. The V end lost 1 base, the J end lost 9 bases, and 19 bases lay between the germline ends.